This T cell receptor (beta chain) was observed in a study of blood T cell repertoires in COVID-19. Germline values: CDR1 SGHTA, CDR2 FQGTGA. With V trimmed by 5 bases and J by 2 bases, 2 bases remained unmatched. The length of the CDR3 is 16 residues. Enrolled through a virtual design, the participants were between about 18 and 100 years of age and came from about two dozen US areas. This table comes from immunoSEQ multiplex PCR, and its TCRdb copy is limited to in-frame clones, with some not included. The table includes approximately 200,000 clones, approximately 84% detected once. The receptor's source is a woman aged 30 to 39 who had recovered from COVID-19. This chain connects TRBV7-3 to TRBJ2-3; 15 bases fit TRBD2. Input material: PBMCs or T cells enriched from blood (not recorded which). CDR3 sequence reads: CASSGLAGGITDTQYF. In DNA form, the CDR3 reads TGTGCCAGCAGCGGACTAGCGGGAGGGATCACAGATACGCAGTATTTT.